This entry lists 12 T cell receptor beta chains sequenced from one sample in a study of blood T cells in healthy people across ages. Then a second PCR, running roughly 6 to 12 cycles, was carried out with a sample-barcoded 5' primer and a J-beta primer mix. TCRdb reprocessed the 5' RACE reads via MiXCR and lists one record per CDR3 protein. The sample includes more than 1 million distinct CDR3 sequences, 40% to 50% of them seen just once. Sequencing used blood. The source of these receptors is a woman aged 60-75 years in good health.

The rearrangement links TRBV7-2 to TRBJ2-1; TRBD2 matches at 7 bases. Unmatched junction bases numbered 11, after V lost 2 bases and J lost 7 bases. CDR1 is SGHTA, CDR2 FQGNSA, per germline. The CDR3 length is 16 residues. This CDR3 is CASSLNGVASGNEQFF. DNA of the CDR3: TGTGCCAGCAGCTTAAATGGAGTTGCTAGCGGTAATGAGCAGTTCTTC.

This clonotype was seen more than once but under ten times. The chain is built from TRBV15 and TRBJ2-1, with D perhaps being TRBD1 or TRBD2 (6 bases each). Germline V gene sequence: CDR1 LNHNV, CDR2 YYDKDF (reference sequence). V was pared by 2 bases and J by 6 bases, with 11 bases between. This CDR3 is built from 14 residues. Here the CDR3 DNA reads TGTGCCACCAGCAGAAGGGGGGCCTCCAATGAGCAGTTCTTC. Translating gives CATSRRGASNEQFF.

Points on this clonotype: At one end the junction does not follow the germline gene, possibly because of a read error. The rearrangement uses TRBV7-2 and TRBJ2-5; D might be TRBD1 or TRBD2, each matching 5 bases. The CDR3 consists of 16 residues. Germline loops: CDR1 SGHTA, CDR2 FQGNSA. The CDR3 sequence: CASSPPGRPSVETRYF. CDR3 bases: TGTGCCAGCAGCCCACCGGGACGGCCAAGCGTGGAGACCCGGTACTTC.

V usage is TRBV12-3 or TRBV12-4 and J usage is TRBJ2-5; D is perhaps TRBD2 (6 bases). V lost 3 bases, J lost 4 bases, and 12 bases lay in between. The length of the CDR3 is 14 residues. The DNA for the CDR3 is TGTGCCAGCAGTTTGGGGGGTGATGGAGAGACCCAGTACTTC. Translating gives CASSLGGDGETQYF.

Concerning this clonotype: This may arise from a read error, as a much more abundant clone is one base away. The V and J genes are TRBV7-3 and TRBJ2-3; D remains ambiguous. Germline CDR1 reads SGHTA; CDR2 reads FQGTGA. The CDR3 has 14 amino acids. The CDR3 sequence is CAGSLMAITDTQYF. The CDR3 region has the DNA TGTGCCGGCAGCTTAATGGCAATTACAGATACGCAGTATTTT.

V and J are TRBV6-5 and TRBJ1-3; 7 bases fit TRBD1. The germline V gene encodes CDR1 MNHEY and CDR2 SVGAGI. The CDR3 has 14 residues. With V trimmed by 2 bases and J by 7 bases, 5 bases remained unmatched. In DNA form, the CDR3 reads TGTGCCAGCAGTTACGACAGGGTTCGGAACACCATATATTTT. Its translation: CASSYDRVRNTIYF.

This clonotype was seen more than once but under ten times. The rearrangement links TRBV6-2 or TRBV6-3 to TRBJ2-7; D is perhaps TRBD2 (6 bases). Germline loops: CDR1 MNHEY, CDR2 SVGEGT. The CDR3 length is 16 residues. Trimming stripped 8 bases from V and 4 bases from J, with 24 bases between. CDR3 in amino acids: CASLLGTGGTVYEQYF. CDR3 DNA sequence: TGTGCCAGCTTACTAGGGACCGGGGGAACAGTTTACGAGCAGTACTTC.

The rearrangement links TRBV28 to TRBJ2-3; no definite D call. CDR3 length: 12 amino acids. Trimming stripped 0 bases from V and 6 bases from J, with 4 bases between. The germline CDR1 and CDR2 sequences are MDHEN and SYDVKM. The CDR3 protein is CASSLWGDTQYF. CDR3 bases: TGTGCCAGCAGTTTATGGGGGGATACGCAGTATTTT.

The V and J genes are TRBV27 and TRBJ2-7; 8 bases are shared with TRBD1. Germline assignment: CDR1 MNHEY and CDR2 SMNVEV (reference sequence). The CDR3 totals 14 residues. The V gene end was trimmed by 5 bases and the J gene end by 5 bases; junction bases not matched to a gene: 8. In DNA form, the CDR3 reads TGTGCCAGCAGTAAACGGACAGGGATGCACGAGCAGTACTTC. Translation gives CASSKRTGMHEQYF.

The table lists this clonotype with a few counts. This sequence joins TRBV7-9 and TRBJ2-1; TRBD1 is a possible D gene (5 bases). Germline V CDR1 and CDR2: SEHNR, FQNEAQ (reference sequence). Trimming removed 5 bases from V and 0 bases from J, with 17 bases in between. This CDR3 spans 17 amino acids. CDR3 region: CASSPQGGGSSYNEQFF. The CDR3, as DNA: TGTGCCAGCAGCCCTCAGGGCGGCGGTAGCTCCTACAATGAGCAGTTCTTC.

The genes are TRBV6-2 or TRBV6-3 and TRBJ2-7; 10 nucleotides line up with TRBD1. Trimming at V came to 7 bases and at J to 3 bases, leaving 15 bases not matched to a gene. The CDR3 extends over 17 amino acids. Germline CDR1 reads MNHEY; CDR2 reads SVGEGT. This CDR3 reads CASISPRRTGGIYEQYF. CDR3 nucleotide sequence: TGTGCCAGCATATCCCCTCGGAGGACAGGGGGTATCTACGAGCAGTACTTC.

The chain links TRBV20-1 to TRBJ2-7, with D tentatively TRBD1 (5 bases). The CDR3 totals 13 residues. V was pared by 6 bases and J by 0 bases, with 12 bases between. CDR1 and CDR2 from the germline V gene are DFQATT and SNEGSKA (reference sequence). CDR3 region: CSAQNRSSYEQYF. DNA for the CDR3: TGCAGTGCCCAAAACAGGAGCTCCTACGAGCAGTACTTC.